This TCR beta chain came from a study of Graves' ophthalmopathy and Graves' hyperthyroidism. With 3 bases removed from V and 4 bases from J, the gap between germline ends came to 9 bases. This CDR3 has 14 amino acids. The germline V gene has CDR1 SGHTA and CDR2 FQGNSA. Amplification of the TCR beta CDR3 regions used RNA transcripts (as template). The first-round RT-PCR employed HTBI primers together with the Qiagen OneStep RT-PCR kit. A multiplex PCR was then performed as the second round. TCRdb called the multiplex PCR reads again in MiXCR, with one record for every CDR3 protein. The profile covers about 420,000 distinct CDR3 sequences, with approximately 21% appearing a single time and around 3% taken by the ten largest. This clonotype was recorded many times. No ophthalmopathy within 18 months of follow-up signified stable hyperthyroidism. The study recruited hyperthyroidism patients aged 18 to 65 who were newly diagnosed, under 2 months' duration.

This clonotype was sampled from a woman in her late teens or twenties with stable Graves' hyperthyroidism. What was sequenced was peripheral blood. The chain recombines TRBV7-2 with TRBJ2-2, with D unclear. The CDR3 DNA is TGTGCCAGCAGCTTGTTCACAAGCACCGGGGAGCTGTTTTTT. This codes for CASSLFTSTGELFF.